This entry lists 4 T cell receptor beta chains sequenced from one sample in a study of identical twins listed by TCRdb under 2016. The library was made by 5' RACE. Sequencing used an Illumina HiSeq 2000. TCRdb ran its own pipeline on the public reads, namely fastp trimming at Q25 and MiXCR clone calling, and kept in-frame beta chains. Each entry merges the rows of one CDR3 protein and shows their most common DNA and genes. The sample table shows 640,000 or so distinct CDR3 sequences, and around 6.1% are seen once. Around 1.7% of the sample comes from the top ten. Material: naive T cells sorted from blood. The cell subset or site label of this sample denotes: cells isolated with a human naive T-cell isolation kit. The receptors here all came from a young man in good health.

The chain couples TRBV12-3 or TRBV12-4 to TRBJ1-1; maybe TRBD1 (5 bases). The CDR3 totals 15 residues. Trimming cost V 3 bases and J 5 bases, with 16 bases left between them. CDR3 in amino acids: CASSLLGGGRTEAFF. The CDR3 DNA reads TGTGCCAGCAGTTTGTTGGGGGGGGGAAGAACTGAAGCTTTCTTT.

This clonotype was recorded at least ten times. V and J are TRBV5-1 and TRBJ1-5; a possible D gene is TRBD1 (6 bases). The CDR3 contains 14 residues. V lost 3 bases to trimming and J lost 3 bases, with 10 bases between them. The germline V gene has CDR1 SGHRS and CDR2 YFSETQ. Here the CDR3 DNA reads TGCGCCAGCAGCTCTACAGGGATCAATCAGCCCCAGCATTTT. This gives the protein CASSSTGINQPQHF.

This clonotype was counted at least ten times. The CDR3 reads CAISEGGTGVDEAFF. The DNA for the CDR3 is TGTGCCATCAGTGAAGGCGGGACAGGGGTTGATGAAGCTTTCTTT. V gene TRBV10-3 combines with J gene TRBJ1-1, with 10 bases aligning to TRBD1. Germline CDR1 and CDR2: ENHRY and SYGVKD. V was pared by 3 bases and J by 7 bases, with 8 bases of the junction left unmatched. The CDR3 extends over 15 amino acids.

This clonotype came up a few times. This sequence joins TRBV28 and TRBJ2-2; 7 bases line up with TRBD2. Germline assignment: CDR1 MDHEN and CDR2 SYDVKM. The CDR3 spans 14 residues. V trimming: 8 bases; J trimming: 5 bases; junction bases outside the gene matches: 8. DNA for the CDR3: TGTGCCAGCCGAGCGGGGAAGTCGACCGGGGAGCTGTTTTTT. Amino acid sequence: CASRAGKSTGELFF.